Below, 26 T cell receptor beta chains from the same sample are listed, as sequenced in a study of OX40 agonist ivuxolimab in advanced cancers. TCRdb's table, derived via immunoSEQ multiplex PCR, lists solely in-frame clones and lacks some. The sample shows roughly 110,000 clones, more than 85% of them seen only once. Sequencing used CD4+ or CD8+ T cells sorted from blood, obtained in a trial of the OX40 agonist ivuxolimab. All receptors come from an adult with an advanced solid tumor such as melanoma, head and neck, liver or kidney cancer.

The gene calls are TRBV19 and TRBJ1-5; no clear D gene. The CDR3 has 15 residues. V was shortened by 5 bases and J by 6 bases, with 17 bases between the two germline ends. Germline V gene lookup returns CDR1 LNHDA and CDR2 SQIVND (reference sequence). In DNA form, the CDR3 reads TGTGCCAGTAGTGTAGGAGGGAGGGCGGGTCAGCCCCAGCATTTT. It is translated as CASSVGGRAGQPQHF.

The V call is TRBV19, the J call TRBJ2-5; 10 bases are shared with TRBD1. This CDR3 has 19 amino acids. Per germline, CDR1 LNHDA and CDR2 SQIVND (reference sequence). J was trimmed by 3 bases and V by 3 bases; bases with no gene match: 16. CDR3 in DNA: TGTGCCAGTAGTATGAGGGGCCCGGGACAGGGGACTCAGAAAGAGACCCAGTACTTC. Translating it yields CASSMRGPGQGTQKETQYF.

The J gene is TRBJ1-3, the V gene TRBV6-1, with D unclear. The CDR3 contains 14 residues. Deletions cut 4 bases from V and 2 bases from J, with 9 bases between. Germline CDR1 reads MNHNS; CDR2 reads SASEGT. The CDR3 nucleotides are TGTGCCAGCAGTGGTAATAGGGCTGGAAACACCATATATTTT. Its protein product is CASSGNRAGNTIYF.

This chain joins TRBV7-3 and TRBJ2-2; tentatively, D is TRBD1 or TRBD2 (5 bases each). The CDR3 has 16 amino acids. Germline V CDR1 and CDR2: SGHTA, FQGTGA. V was shortened by 5 bases and J by 0 bases, with 13 bases between the two germline ends. The CDR3 loop is CASSLLGDANTGELFF. For the CDR3, the DNA is TGTGCCAGCAGCCTCCTGGGGGATGCGAACACCGGGGAGCTGTTTTTT.

This clone was recorded a few times. CDR3 sequence: CAISGQTGLGEQYF. In nucleotides, the CDR3 is TGTGCCATCAGTGGACAAACAGGGTTAGGCGAGCAGTACTTC. The chain carries TRBV10-3 and TRBJ2-7; possibly TRBD1 for D (6 bases). This CDR3 region has 14 residues. Looked up from germline, CDR1 is ENHRY and CDR2 is SYGVKD. The ends were cut back, 4 bases at V and 6 bases at J, with 16 bases in the middle.

This sequence joins TRBV7-3 and TRBJ2-7, with D possibly TRBD2 on 5 matching bases. The germline V gene encodes CDR1 SGHTA and CDR2 FQGTGA. The germline V and J ends were trimmed by 5 bases and 2 bases, with 19 bases remaining between them. The length of the CDR3 is 16 residues. The CDR3 DNA is TGTGCCAGCAGCAAATTTGGAGACGCGGGTCCCTACGAGCAGTACTTC. Amino acids: CASSKFGDAGPYEQYF.

This sequence joins TRBV5-1 and TRBJ2-3; D is perhaps TRBD2 (5 bases). CDR3 length equals 12 residues. Trimming removed 5 bases from V and 4 bases from J, with 8 bases in between. Germline V CDR1 and CDR2: SGHRS, YFSETQ. CDR3: CASRQAADTQYF. The CDR3 region has the DNA TGCGCCAGCAGACAAGCGGCAGATACGCAGTATTTT.

The chain is built from TRBV16 and TRBJ1-2; no firm D call. The CDR3 is 13 amino acids. The V gene lost 0 bases and the J gene lost 1 base, with 3 bases spanning the gap. Germline lookup yields CDR1 KGHSY and CDR2 FQNENV. The CDR3 region is CASSQSLNYGYTF. The CDR3 DNA follows: TGTGCCAGCAGCCAATCCCTTAACTATGGCTACACCTTC. Combining the CDR3 with reference TRBV16 and TRBJ1-2 gives the whole variable domain GEEVAQTPKHLVRGEGQKAKLYCAPIKGHSYVFWYQQVLKNEFKFLISFQNENVFDETGMPKERFSAKCLPNSPCSLEIQATKLEDSAVYFCASSQSLNYGYTFGSGTRLTVV.

The chain couples TRBV7-9 to TRBJ2-1; D might be TRBD1 or TRBD2, each matching 5 bases. The CDR3 is 11 residues long. CDR1 is SEHNR and CDR2 is FQNEAQ in the germline V gene (reference sequence). Trimming pared 4 bases from V and 8 bases from J, leaving 6 bases between. The CDR3 DNA is TGTGCCAGCAGCTCGGGGCATGAGCAGTTCTTC. Translating it yields CASSSGHEQFF.

The gene calls are TRBV2 and TRBJ1-4, with a tentative D call TRBD1 (5 bases). V gave up 7 bases and J gave up 7 bases, with 19 bases separating them. The CDR3 loop spans 15 amino acids. Germline V gene data show CDR1 as SNHLY and CDR2 as FYNNEI. CDR3 nucleotides: TGTGCCAGCATATATAACGGTGGGGGGGGTGAAAAACTGTTTTTT. Its translation: CASIYNGGGGEKLFF.

The sample holds a few counts of this clone. V usage is TRBV7-9 and J usage is TRBJ2-7, with D possibly being TRBD1 (6 bases). V was shortened by 4 bases and J by 2 bases, with 9 bases between the two germline ends. The CDR3 is made up of 13 amino acids. CDR1 is SEHNR and CDR2 is FQNEAQ in the germline V gene (reference sequence). This CDR3 reads CASSSGTTYEQYF. In DNA, the CDR3 is TGTGCCAGCAGCTCCGGGACAACCTACGAGCAGTACTTC.

V is TRBV30 and J is TRBJ2-7; D gene uncertain. This CDR3 spans 14 amino acids. CDR1 GTSNPN and CDR2 SVGIG come from the germline V gene (reference sequence). V gave up 0 bases and J gave up 2 bases, with 11 bases separating them. CDR3 amino acids: CAWSVPYLTYEQYF. The CDR3 region has the DNA TGTGCCTGGAGTGTACCCTATCTAACCTACGAGCAGTACTTC.

J is TRBJ2-7 and V is TRBV6-5, with D unclear. V dropped 3 bases and J dropped 3 bases, with 15 bases sitting between them. Germline CDR1 reads MNHEY; CDR2 reads SVGAGI. This CDR3 has 15 residues. The chain's CDR3 is CASSYTPIGVYEQYF. CDR3 nucleotide sequence: TGTGCCAGCAGTTATACCCCCATCGGAGTCTACGAGCAGTACTTC.

The gene calls are TRBV28 and TRBJ1-1; possibly TRBD1 for D (6 bases). This CDR3 has 12 residues. CDR1 and CDR2 (germline): MDHEN, SYDVKM. V lost 8 bases, J lost 2 bases, and 9 bases lay in between. The CDR3 reads CASLDSNTEAFF. The CDR3 nucleotides read TGTGCCAGCTTGGACAGTAACACTGAAGCTTTCTTT.

The chain combines TRBV6-5 with TRBJ2-1, with a weak D call TRBD1 (6 bases). The CDR3 contains 14 residues. Between the trimmed V and J ends, which lost 6 bases and 7 bases, there was a span of 16 bases. Germline CDR1 MNHEY, CDR2 SVGAGI. The CDR3 spells CASSSPLRGNEQFF. The CDR3 DNA is TGTGCCAGCAGCTCACCCCTCAGGGGTAATGAGCAGTTCTTC.

The chain combines TRBV12-5 with TRBJ2-5; 8 bases fit TRBD2. The V and J ends lost 2 bases and 13 bases, in that order; junction bases with no gene match: 6. The CDR3 loop spans 12 amino acids. Per the germline V gene, CDR1 is LGHNT and CDR2 is FRNRAP. The chain's CDR3 is CASGLSGGRSYF. The CDR3 coding sequence is TGTGCTAGTGGTTTGAGCGGGGGACGATCGTACTTC.

This clone was counted once. The same CDR3 is also encoded by other DNA sequences in this sample. This rearrangement joins TRBV28 to TRBJ1-2; TRBD1 agrees at 7 bases. Per germline, CDR1 MDHEN and CDR2 SYDVKM. The J segment lost 3 bases and the V segment lost 5 bases, leaving 9 bases of the junction unmatched. The CDR3 is 15 amino acids. Here the CDR3 DNA reads TGTGCCAGCAGTATCCTGGGGCAGGGGGACTATGGCTACACCTTC. It translates to CASSILGQGDYGYTF.

The V and J genes are TRBV5-1 and TRBJ2-3; D unresolved. Trimming pared 0 bases from V and 1 base from J, leaving 6 bases between. This CDR3 is built from 14 residues. Germline CDR1 and CDR2: SGHRS and YFSETQ. As DNA, the CDR3 is TGCGCCAGCAGCTTGGACAGCCGCACAGATACGCAGTATTTT. Its protein product is CASSLDSRTDTQYF.

The rearrangement joins TRBV9 to TRBJ2-5, with 9 bases identical to TRBD1. CDR3 length: 17 residues. Germline CDR1 and CDR2: SGDLS and YYNGEE. The junction had 11 bases not matched to a gene; V was cut back by 4 bases and J by 1 base. CDR3 DNA sequence: TGTGCCAGCAGCCCCCGATTAGGGACAGGGCTCCAAGAGACCCAGTACTTC. It yields the protein CASSPRLGTGLQETQYF.

The J gene is TRBJ1-4, the V gene TRBV27; no clear D gene. The V end lost 5 bases, the J end lost 3 bases, and 10 bases lay between the germline ends. The germline V gene has CDR1 MNHEY and CDR2 SMNVEV (reference sequence). The CDR3 is 14 amino acids. The CDR3 nucleotides are TGTGCCAGCAGTAACCCCCAGGCTAATGAAAAACTGTTTTTT. This translates into CASSNPQANEKLFF.

This chain connects TRBV11-2 to TRBJ2-7, with D possibly called TRBD1 or TRBD2 (5 bases each). Trimming cost V 4 bases and J 0 bases, with 10 bases left between them. The CDR3 runs to 14 residues. Looked up from germline, CDR1 is SGHAT and CDR2 is FQNNGV. The CDR3 loop is CASSSRGLSYEQYF. The DNA of the CDR3 is TGTGCCAGCAGCTCCCGGGGCCTCTCCTACGAGCAGTACTTC.

CDR3 coding DNA: TGTGCCAGCAGTTACTCAGGACAGGTTGGTCACGAGCAGTACTTC. Its translation: CASSYSGQVGHEQYF. V gene TRBV6-5 combines with J gene TRBJ2-7; the match to TRBD1 covers 7 bases. The CDR3 consists of 15 residues. V gave up 0 bases and J gave up 5 bases; unmatched junction bases: 7. Looked up from germline, CDR1 is MNHEY and CDR2 is SVGAGI.

The chain links TRBV5-1 to TRBJ2-5, with D unclear. Germline values: CDR1 SGHRS, CDR2 YFSETQ. The ends were cut back, 5 bases at V and 2 bases at J, with 7 bases in the middle. The CDR3 has 12 amino acids. DNA for the CDR3: TGCGCCAGCAGTGGGGATCAAGAGACCCAGTACTTC. Its translation: CASSGDQETQYF.

This chain uses TRBV5-1 with TRBJ2-7; D call uncertain. The germline V and J ends were trimmed by 3 bases and 3 bases, with 16 bases remaining between them. CDR1 is SGHRS, CDR2 YFSETQ, per germline. The CDR3 is made up of 15 amino acids. CDR3 sequence reads: CASSSRPGAYYEQYF. The CDR3 nucleotides are TGCGCCAGCAGCTCCCGGCCTGGAGCCTACTACGAGCAGTACTTC. Combining the CDR3 with reference TRBV5-1 and TRBJ2-7 gives the whole variable domain KAGVTQTPRYLIKTRGQQVTLSCSPISGHRSVSWYQQTPGQGLQFLFEYFSETQRNKGNFPGRFSGRQFSNSRSEMNVSTLELGDSALYLCASSSRPGAYYEQYFGPGTRLTVT.

The gene calls are TRBV30 and TRBJ1-3; D gene ambiguous. The germline V gene encodes CDR1 GTSNPN and CDR2 SVGIG (reference sequence). V lost 1 base and J 1 base, leaving 8 bases between the germline ends. The CDR3 is 14 residues long. The CDR3 DNA reads as TGTGCCTGGAGTGCCGGAGATTCTGGAAACACCATATATTTT. The encoded protein is CAWSAGDSGNTIYF. The full variable domain, completed using reference TRBV30 and TRBJ1-3, is SQTIHQWPATLVQPVGSPLSLECTVEGTSNPNLYWYRQAAGRGLQLLFYSVGIGQISSEVPQNLSASRPQDRQFILSSKKLLLSDSGFYLCAWSAGDSGNTIYFGEGSWLTVV.

This clone was detected only once. This chain uses TRBV7-2 with TRBJ2-1; D uncertain. V lost 7 bases, J lost 3 bases, and 7 bases lay in between. Looked up from germline, CDR1 is SGHTA and CDR2 is FQGNSA. CDR3 size: 12 residues. CDR3 DNA: TGTGCCAGCACCTGGAGCTACAATGAGCAGTTCTTC. It is translated as CASTWSYNEQFF.